Each of the 22 T cell receptor beta chains below was sequenced from the same sample in a study of cytotoxic CD8 clonotypes in ibrutinib-treated CLL. Clones were sequenced by immunoSEQ multiplex PCR, and TCRdb holds only the in-frame ones, with some missing. Among more than 300,000 clones listed, about 77% were seen once. The sequencing here drew on PBMCs, taken before ibrutinib treatment. Receptors originate from a human donor with chronic lymphocytic leukemia.

This chain links TRBV13 with TRBJ2-7, with D possibly matching TRBD2 (5 bases). The CDR3 spans 16 residues. V lost 4 bases and J 0 bases, leaving 16 bases between the germline ends. Germline V gene data show CDR1 as PRHDT and CDR2 as FYEKMQ (reference sequence). Here the CDR3 reads CASSWGANKGSYEQYF. The CDR3, as DNA: TGTGCCAGCAGCTGGGGAGCGAATAAAGGCTCCTACGAGCAGTACTTC.

This clone has more than one count but fewer than ten. The J gene is TRBJ2-7, the V gene TRBV7-6, with D perhaps TRBD1 (6 bases). V was shortened by 4 bases and J by 6 bases, with 10 bases between the two germline ends. CDR1 SGHVS and CDR2 FNYEAQ come from the germline V gene. This CDR3 is 12 amino acids long. The CDR3 protein is CASSSTGGEQYF. The CDR3 DNA reads as TGTGCCAGCAGCTCGACAGGAGGCGAGCAGTACTTC. The entire variable domain, with the rest obtained from reference TRBV7-6 and TRBJ2-7, is as follows: GAGVSQSPRYKVTKRGQDVALRCDPISGHVSLYWYRQALGQGPEFLTYFNYEAQQDKSGLPNDRFSAERPEGSISTLTIQRTEQRDSAMYRCASSSTGGEQYFGPGTRLTVT.

This clone has just a few counts. The gene calls are TRBV11-2 and TRBJ2-7; the D gene is possibly TRBD2 (5 bases). Germline CDR1 reads SGHAT; CDR2 reads FQNNGV. This CDR3 has 15 residues. Deletions cut 2 bases from V and 0 bases from J, with 11 bases between. The DNA for the CDR3 is TGTGCCAGCAGCTTATTTTCGGGAAGCTCCTACGAGCAGTACTTC. This encodes CASSLFSGSSYEQYF.

The chain combines TRBV28 with TRBJ2-7; no firm D call. The germline CDR1 and CDR2 sequences are MDHEN and SYDVKM. CDR3 length equals 14 residues. Trimming pared 5 bases from V and 4 bases from J, leaving 15 bases between. The CDR3 here is CASSVPPRHYEQYF. The CDR3 DNA sequence: TGTGCCAGCAGTGTCCCCCCTAGGCATTACGAGCAGTACTTC.

The CDR3 bases are TGTGCCTGGAGTGTGGTCCACTACGAGCAGTACTTC. This gives the protein CAWSVVHYEQYF. The rearrangement joins TRBV30 to TRBJ2-7; D remains ambiguous. V was clipped by 0 bases and J by 3 bases, with 6 bases between them. Germline CDR1 GTSNPN, CDR2 SVGIG (reference sequence). CDR3 length: 12 residues.

The gene calls are TRBV7-9 and TRBJ1-5; no clear D. Trimming took off 5 bases at V and 4 bases at J, with 12 bases between the two ends. Germline CDR1 and CDR2: SEHNR and FQNEAQ (reference sequence). The CDR3 covers 14 residues. The CDR3 region has the DNA TGTGCCAGCAGCCAAGGTTTTTGGAATCAGCCCCAGCATTTT. Translation gives CASSQGFWNQPQHF.

This chain links TRBV2 with TRBJ1-5; no clear D. Trimming removed 7 bases from V and 0 bases from J, with 10 bases in between. CDR3 length equals 14 residues. Per germline, CDR1 SNHLY and CDR2 FYNNEI. The CDR3 loop reads CASTVTSSNQPQHF. The CDR3 nucleotides read TGTGCCAGCACAGTCACTTCTAGCAATCAGCCCCAGCATTTT.

The chain carries TRBV5-1 and TRBJ2-7; weak D call: TRBD1 (6 bases). CDR1 SGHRS and CDR2 YFSETQ come from the germline V gene. The CDR3 is made up of 16 amino acids. The V end lost 3 bases, the J end lost 3 bases, and 19 bases lay between the germline ends. CDR3 protein: CASSSLTGPIDYEQYF. DNA for the CDR3: TGCGCCAGCAGCTCTCTGACAGGCCCCATTGACTACGAGCAGTACTTC.

This clone was seen just once. The rearrangement joins TRBV7-8 to TRBJ2-4, with D unclear. This CDR3 comprises 14 residues. V was pared by 1 base and J by 1 base, with 5 bases between. Per the germline V gene, CDR1 is SGHVS and CDR2 is FQNEAQ. CDR3 nucleotide sequence: TGTGCCAGCAGCTTAGGGGGTGCCAAAAACATTCAGTACTTC. Translation gives CASSLGGAKNIQYF.

This rearrangement joins TRBV4-1 to TRBJ2-1; TRBD2 matches 11 bases. V shed 4 bases, J shed 3 bases, and the junction held 5 bases outside the gene matches. Germline loops: CDR1 MGHRA, CDR2 YSYEKL. This CDR3 has 16 amino acids. Written as DNA, the CDR3 is TGCGCCAGCAGCCCCTCGGGACTAGCGGTCTACAATGAGCAGTTCTTC. As protein: CASSPSGLAVYNEQFF.

This clone appeared once. This rearrangement joins TRBV9 to TRBJ2-3; D ambiguous. The V gene's germline CDR1 is SGDLS and CDR2 YYNGEE. The CDR3 spans 15 residues. Trimming left V 0 bases short and J 2 bases short, with 10 bases between. This CDR3 reads CASSVVGPATDTQYF. CDR3 sequence (DNA): TGTGCCAGCAGCGTAGTGGGTCCAGCCACAGATACGCAGTATTTT.

This clone was observed a handful of times. The rearrangement uses TRBV27 and TRBJ2-3; TRBD2 aligns across 8 bases. Germline lookup yields CDR1 MNHEY and CDR2 SMNVEV (reference sequence). V gave up 8 bases and J gave up 3 bases; unmatched junction bases: 10. The length of the CDR3 is 15 residues. CDR3 in amino acids: CASEQFSGATDTQYF. In DNA form, the CDR3 reads TGTGCCAGCGAGCAGTTTAGCGGGGCAACAGATACGCAGTATTTT.

The chain has TRBV11-2 and TRBJ2-5, with 8 positions matching TRBD2. V lost 6 bases, J lost 2 bases, and 8 bases stayed unmatched. The CDR3 spans 15 residues. Germline loops: CDR1 SGHAT, CDR2 FQNNGV. The CDR3 nucleotides are TGTGCCAGCAGTAGTTGGCGGGAGGTTCAAGAGACCCAGTACTTC. The encoded protein is CASSSWREVQETQYF.

V and J are TRBV7-2 and TRBJ2-1; TRBD2 agrees at 15 bases. The CDR3 is made up of 15 amino acids. J lost 8 bases, V lost 4 bases, and 3 bases had no gene match. CDR1 and CDR2 from the germline V gene are SGHTA and FQGNSA. The CDR3 nucleotides are TGTGCCAGCAGCTCGGGACTAGCGGGAGGCGATGAGCAGTTCTTC. Amino acid sequence: CASSSGLAGGDEQFF.

V is TRBV4-3 and J is TRBJ2-1; 11 positions match TRBD2. The CDR3 extends over 18 amino acids. Germline trimming cut 1 base from V and 7 bases from J; bases unmatched to any gene: 12. Per germline, CDR1 LGHNA and CDR2 YSLEER. This chain's CDR3 is CASSQGLVWSSGRNEQFF. The CDR3 DNA reads as TGCGCCAGCAGCCAAGGGCTGGTTTGGTCTAGCGGGAGGAATGAGCAGTTCTTC.

The V gene is TRBV19, the J gene TRBJ1-5; 7 bases agree with TRBD1. The J segment lost 4 bases and the V segment lost 4 bases, leaving 7 bases of the junction unmatched. The germline gives CDR1 LNHDA, CDR2 SQIVND (reference sequence). This CDR3 is 15 amino acids long. CDR3 sequence (DNA): TGTGCCAGTAGTACCGGGACAGCGGGTAATCAGCCCCAGCATTTT. It encodes CASSTGTAGNQPQHF.

The chain carries TRBV18 and TRBJ1-1, with D hard to call. With 1 base removed from V and 6 bases from J, the gap between germline ends came to 6 bases. The length of the CDR3 is 12 residues. The germline gives CDR1 KGHSH, CDR2 LQKENI. CDR3 in DNA: TGTGCCAGCTCACCACAGGGATCTGAAGCTTTCTTT. It yields the protein CASSPQGSEAFF.

The J gene is TRBJ2-1, the V gene TRBV30; no definite D call. CDR3 length: 12 residues. The germline V and J ends were trimmed by 5 bases and 10 bases, with 15 bases remaining between them. The germline V gene encodes CDR1 GTSNPN and CDR2 SVGIG (reference sequence). For the CDR3, the DNA is TGTGCCTGGCACCCTACCGAATACGAGCAGTTCTTC. It yields the protein CAWHPTEYEQFF.

CDR3 DNA: TGTGCCAGCAGTTTAGCGACCGGGGAGCTGTTTTTT. This translates into CASSLATGELFF. The V call is TRBV27, the J call TRBJ2-2; D unclear. The CDR3 is 12 amino acids. Trimming shortened V by 2 bases and J by 5 bases, and 3 bases separated the two germline ends. Per the germline V gene, CDR1 is MNHEY and CDR2 is SMNVEV (reference sequence).

The V gene is TRBV7-2, the J gene TRBJ1-2; D is perhaps TRBD1 (5 bases). Trimming cost V 6 bases and J 1 base, with 9 bases left between them. There are 13 residues in the CDR3. Germline CDR1 reads SGHTA; CDR2 reads FQGNSA. Here the CDR3 reads CASRMTVNYGYTF. The CDR3 nucleotides read TGTGCCAGCAGGATGACAGTTAACTATGGCTACACCTTC.

The J gene is TRBJ2-2, the V gene TRBV7-3; 11 nucleotides agree with TRBD2. V gave up 0 bases and J gave up 4 bases; unmatched junction bases: 4. The CDR3 sequence is 17 residues long. Germline V gene data show CDR1 as SGHTA and CDR2 as FQGTGA. The CDR3 spells CASSLTSGRAITGELFF. In nucleotides, the CDR3 is TGTGCCAGCAGCTTAACTAGCGGGAGGGCCATCACCGGGGAGCTGTTTTTT.

V usage is TRBV14 and J usage is TRBJ2-5; D is tentatively TRBD1 or TRBD2 (5 bases each). The V gene lost 4 bases and the J gene lost 0 bases, with 6 bases spanning the gap. Germline V lookup: CDR1 SGHDN, CDR2 FVKESK. The CDR3 contains 13 residues. This CDR3 reads CASSRGYQETQYF. CDR3 bases: TGTGCCAGCAGCCGGGGGTACCAAGAGACCCAGTACTTC.